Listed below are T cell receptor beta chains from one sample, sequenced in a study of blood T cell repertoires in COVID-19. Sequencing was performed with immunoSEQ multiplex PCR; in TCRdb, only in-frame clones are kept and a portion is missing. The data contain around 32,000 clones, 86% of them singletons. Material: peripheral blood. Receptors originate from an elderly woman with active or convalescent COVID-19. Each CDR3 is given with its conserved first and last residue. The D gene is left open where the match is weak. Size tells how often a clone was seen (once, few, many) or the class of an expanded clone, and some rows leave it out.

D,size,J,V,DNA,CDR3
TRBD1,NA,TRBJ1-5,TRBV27,TGTGCCAGCAGCCTAATAGCCGGGACAGGGAAGGCTTGGCAGCCCCAGCATTTT,CASSLIAGTGKAWQPQHF
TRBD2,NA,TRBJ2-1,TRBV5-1,TGCGCCAGCAGGCCCCTCGGGACTAGTTATAGAGAGCAGTTCTTC,CASRPLGTSYREQFF
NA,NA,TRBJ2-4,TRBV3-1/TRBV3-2,TGTGCCAGCAGCCATAATGCCGGGGGAAACATTCAGTACTTC,CASSHNAGGNIQYF
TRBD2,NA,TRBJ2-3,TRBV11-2,TGTGCCAGCAGCTTAAGAGGAGCGGGAGGGCCGGAAGATACGCAGTATTTT,CASSLRGAGGPEDTQYF
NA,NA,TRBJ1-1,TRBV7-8,TGTGCCAGCAGCTTCCAGGTTACCACTGAAGCTTTCTTT,CASSFQVTTEAFF
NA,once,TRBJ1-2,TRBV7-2,TGTGCCAGCAGCTTTTTCGGGGGGAGGAATGGCTACACCTTC,CASSFFGGRNGYTF
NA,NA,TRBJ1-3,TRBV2,TGTGCCAGCAATGGACAGACCTCTGGAAACACCATATATTTT,CASNGQTSGNTIYF
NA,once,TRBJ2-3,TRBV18,TGTGCCAGCTCACCACCTGCCCGCCTTTTCCGTGGACACACAGATACGCAGTATTTT,CASSPPARLFRGHTDTQYF
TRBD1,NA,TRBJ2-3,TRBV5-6,TGTGCCAGCAGCTTGGATCTCGGGACAGGGTACACAGATACGCAGTATTTT,CASSLDLGTGYTDTQYF
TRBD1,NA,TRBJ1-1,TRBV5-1,TGCGCCAGCAGCCCCGTAACGGACAGGGGTGGCACTGAAGCTTTCTTT,CASSPVTDRGGTEAFF
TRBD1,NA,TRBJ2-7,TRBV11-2,TGTGCCAGCAGCACCAACAGGGGTGTCTACGAGCAGTACTTC,CASSTNRGVYEQYF
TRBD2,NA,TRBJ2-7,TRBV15,TGTGCCACCAGCAGAGGGACTAGCGGGGGTACCTACGAGCAGTACTTC,CATSRGTSGGTYEQYF
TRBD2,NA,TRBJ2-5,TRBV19,TGTGCCAGTAGTCCACAGACCCATAGCGGGGGGCGACAAGAGACCCAGTACTTC,CASSPQTHSGGRQETQYF
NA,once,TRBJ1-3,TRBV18,TGTGCCAGCTCACCATTGGACATTAGCTCTGGAAACACCATATATTTT,CASSPLDISSGNTIYF
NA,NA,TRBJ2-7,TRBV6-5,TGTGCCAGCAGTTCCCGACAGAGAACAACCTCCTACGAGCAGTACTTC,CASSSRQRTTSYEQYF
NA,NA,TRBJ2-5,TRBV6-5,TGTGCCAGCAGTCGACTCAGGGGCTTCGGAGAGACCCAGTACTTC,CASSRLRGFGETQYF
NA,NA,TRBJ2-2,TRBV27,TGTGCCAGCAGTTTATCTTTTATCGCGAACACCGGGGAGCTGTTTTTT,CASSLSFIANTGELFF
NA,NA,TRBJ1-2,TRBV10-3,TGTGCCATCAGTGAGGACAGGACGTATGGCTACACCTTC,CAISEDRTYGYTF
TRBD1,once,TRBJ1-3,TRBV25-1,TGTGCCAGCAGGGGCCATCCCCCGGGACAGGGGGAAAGAAACACCATATATTTT,CASRGHPPGQGERNTIYF
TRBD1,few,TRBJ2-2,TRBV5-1,TGCGCCAGCTTCCCAGGGGGCCTTAGGGCCGGGGAGCTGTTTTTT,CASFPGGLRAGELFF
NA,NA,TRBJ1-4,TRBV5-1,TGCGCCAGCAGCCGGAGGGATCTGGTAGCTAATGAAAAACTGTTTTTT,CASSRRDLVANEKLFF
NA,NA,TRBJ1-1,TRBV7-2,TGTGCCAGCAGCGAACAGGGATTGGGCACTGAAGCTTTCTTT,CASSEQGLGTEAFF
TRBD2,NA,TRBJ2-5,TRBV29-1,TGCAGCGTTGAGAAGGGAGGGGTCGAGACCCAGTACTTC,CSVEKGGVETQYF
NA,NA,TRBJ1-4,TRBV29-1,TGCAGCGTTGCCCGGGATACTAATGAAAAACTGTTTTTT,CSVARDTNEKLFF
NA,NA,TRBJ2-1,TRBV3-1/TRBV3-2,TGTGCCAGCAGCTCCCAGGGGTCGACCGGTGAGCAGTTCTTC,CASSSQGSTGEQFF
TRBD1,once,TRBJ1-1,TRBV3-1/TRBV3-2,TGTGCCAGCAGCCAAGAGAGGGCGGTGACAGGGGAGACTGAAGCTTTCTTT,CASSQERAVTGETEAFF
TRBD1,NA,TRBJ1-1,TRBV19,TGTGCCAGTAGTAGGACAGGGATCCCTGAAGCTTTCTTT,CASSRTGIPEAFF
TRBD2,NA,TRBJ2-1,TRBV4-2,TGTGCCAGCAGCCAAGAAGGGGGACTAGCGGGAGGATACAATGAGCAGTTCTTC,CASSQEGGLAGGYNEQFF
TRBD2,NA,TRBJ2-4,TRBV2,TGTGCCAGCAGTGCTCGACTAGCGGGGGGGGCCAAAAACATTCAGTACTTC,CASSARLAGGAKNIQYF
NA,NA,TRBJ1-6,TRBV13,TGTGCCAGCAGCTTAGGAAACCGGGGATCCTATAATTCACCCCTCCACTTT,CASSLGNRGSYNSPLHF
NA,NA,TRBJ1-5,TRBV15,TGTGCCACCAGGGGGGCCAATCAGCCCCAGCATTTT,CATRGANQPQHF
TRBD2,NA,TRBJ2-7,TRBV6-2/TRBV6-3,TGTGCCAGCAGTTACTCGCTTCGGACTAGCGGGACCTACGAGCAGTACTTC,CASSYSLRTSGTYEQYF
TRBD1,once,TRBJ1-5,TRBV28,TGTGCCAGCGTAGTAGGGGGCAAACAGCCCCAGCATTTT,CASVVGGKQPQHF
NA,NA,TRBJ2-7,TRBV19,TGTGCCAGTAGTGTTTCCCGGGACACAGCCTACGAGCAGTACTTC,CASSVSRDTAYEQYF
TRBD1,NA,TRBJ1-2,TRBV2,TGTGCCAGCAGACAGGGGGCGGACGGCTACACCTTC,CASRQGADGYTF
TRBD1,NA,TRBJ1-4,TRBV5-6,TGTGCCAGCAGCTTGGCTGGGACAGGGTCTAATGAAAAACTGTTTTTT,CASSLAGTGSNEKLFF
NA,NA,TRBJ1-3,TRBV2,TGTGCCAGCAGTGAAGGGGGCGGTGGAAACACCATATATTTT,CASSEGGGGNTIYF
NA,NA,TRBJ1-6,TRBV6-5,TGTGCCAGCCAGAGGGAAACACGGAATTCACCCCTCCACTTT,CASQRETRNSPLHF
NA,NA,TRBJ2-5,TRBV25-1,TGTGCCAGCAGTGATGCGCGGGTAGGGACCCAGTACTTC,CASSDARVGTQYF
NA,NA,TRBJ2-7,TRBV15,TGTGCCACCAGCAGAGGGGTTGGCAGGGGAAAGGATGGGTCCTACGAGCAGTACTTC,CATSRGVGRGKDGSYEQYF
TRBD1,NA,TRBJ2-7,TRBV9,TGTGCCAGCAGCCCTCGGGACAGGAACTACGAGCAGTACTTC,CASSPRDRNYEQYF
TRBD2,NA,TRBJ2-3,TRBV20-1,TGCAGTGCTAGTCCCCGGACTAGCGGCACAGATACGCAGTATTTT,CSASPRTSGTDTQYF
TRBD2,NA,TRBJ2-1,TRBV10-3,TGTGCCATCAGTGAGTCCCGCGGGGGGATGTACAATGAGCAGTTCTTC,CAISESRGGMYNEQFF
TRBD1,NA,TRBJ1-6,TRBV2,TGTGCCAGCAGGGGCGGGACAGGAAATTCACCCCTCCACTTT,CASRGGTGNSPLHF
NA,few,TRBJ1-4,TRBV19,TGTGCCAGTAGTGTCAAATCAACTAATGAAAAACTGTTTTTT,CASSVKSTNEKLFF
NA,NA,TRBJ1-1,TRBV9,TGTGCCAGCAGCGTAGGGATCGAAAGGGGTGAAGCTTTCTTT,CASSVGIERGEAFF
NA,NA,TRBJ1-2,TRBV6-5,TGTGCCAGCAGTTCCCCCCCTGGCCTGCCCCCCGTTTTGAAGACCTTC,CASSSPPGLPPVLKTF
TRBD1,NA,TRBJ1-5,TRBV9,TGTGCCAGCAGCCCCCGGACAGGGGATCAGCCCCAGCATTTT,CASSPRTGDQPQHF
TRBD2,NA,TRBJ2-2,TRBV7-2,TGTGCCAGCAGCTTAGGTCGCGGGAGGGCGGTCACCGGGGAGCTGTTTTTT,CASSLGRGRAVTGELFF
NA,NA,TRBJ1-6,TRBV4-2,TGTGCCAGCAGCCAAGACGGGGGTAGAGGTAATTCACCCCTCCACTTT,CASSQDGGRGNSPLHF
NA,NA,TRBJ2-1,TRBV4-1,TGCGCCAGCAGCCATGGGGCAGCCACGACCTACAATGAGCAGTTCTTC,CASSHGAATTYNEQFF
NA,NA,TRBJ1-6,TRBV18,TGTGCCAGCTCACCAGCGGGCTTTAATAATTCACCCCTCCACTTT,CASSPAGFNNSPLHF
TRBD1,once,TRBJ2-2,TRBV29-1,TGCAGCGCATGGGGGCAGGGGGCGACCGGGGAGCTGTTTTTT,CSAWGQGATGELFF